In this sample, the clone carrying this T cell receptor beta chain turned up a few times. Its cognate antigen is unknown. This entry belongs to a study of T-cell memory formation after mild COVID-19. Study-wide findings and caveats: The authors left the SARS-CoV-2 specificity of second-wave clones peaking on day 37 unconfirmed.

TCRdb recomputed calls from the 5' RACE reads with MiXCR, one row per CDR3 protein. Here the sample spans 250,000 to 300,000 distinct CDR3 sequences, about 16% being singletons. The CDR3 loop spans 13 amino acids. The V segment lost 5 bases and the J segment 10 bases; nucleotides outside the gene matches: 8. The rearrangement joins TRBV12-3 or TRBV12-4 to TRBJ1-1, with 9 positions matching TRBD1. This clonotype was obtained from a man between 18 and 29 years old who had mild COVID-19 (a few samples of this study predate the infection). Cell type and time point are not known. The material sequenced was PBMCs or a T cell subset sorted from them (not recorded which). This CDR3 is CASSPRDRAVAFF. The CDR3 DNA sequence: TGTGCCAGCAGTCCAAGGGACAGGGCCGTAGCTTTCTTT.